This TCR beta chain was documented in a study of T cell responses to AZD1222 COVID-19 vaccine. Only in-frame clones appear in the TCRdb table, and some are missing; sequencing was by immunoSEQ multiplex PCR. This table holds tens of thousands of clones, around nine tenths found once. Between the trimmed V and J ends, which lost 3 bases and 6 bases, there was a span of 15 bases. This CDR3 is 14 amino acids long. CDR1 is SGHRS, CDR2 YFSETQ, per germline. The TCR sequence derives from an adult who received the AZD1222 COVID-19 vaccine. The sample consisted of peripheral blood, taken 28 days after the second AZD1222 dose. The chain employs TRBV5-1 and TRBJ1-1; D may be TRBD1 (6 bases). The CDR3: CASSSDSVLAEAFF. CDR3 bases: TGCGCCAGCAGCTCGGACAGTGTCTTGGCTGAAGCTTTCTTT.